Sequencing of this T cell receptor beta chain was carried out in a study of regulatory T cells in long-lasting Graves disease. As to time point: newly diagnosed GD, antithyroid drugs for less than 3 months. PBMC RNA was the source of the TCR library. This clonotype occurred many times. The authors built TCR beta libraries using iRepertoire HTBI primers and Arm-PCR of CDR3 regions. TCRdb ran MiXCR on the multiplex PCR reads and lists one entry per CDR3 protein. The sample lists around 230,000 distinct CDR3 sequences, about 17% seen once, with roughly a fifth in the top ten. This CDR3 region has 14 residues. The V gene end was trimmed by 4 bases and the J gene end by 7 bases; junction bases not matched to a gene: 10. The germline V gene encodes CDR1 DFQATT and CDR2 SNEGSKA (reference sequence).

The material sequenced was peripheral blood mononuclear cells (PBMCs), taken at new diagnosis, from a patient treated with antithyroid drugs. This TCR was recovered from a female donor with Graves disease. V is TRBV20-1 and J is TRBJ2-7; 10 nucleotides line up with TRBD1. This chain's CDR3 is CSANPGTGAGEQYF. CDR3 sequence (DNA): TGCAGTGCTAACCCCGGGACAGGGGCGGGAGAGCAGTACTTC.